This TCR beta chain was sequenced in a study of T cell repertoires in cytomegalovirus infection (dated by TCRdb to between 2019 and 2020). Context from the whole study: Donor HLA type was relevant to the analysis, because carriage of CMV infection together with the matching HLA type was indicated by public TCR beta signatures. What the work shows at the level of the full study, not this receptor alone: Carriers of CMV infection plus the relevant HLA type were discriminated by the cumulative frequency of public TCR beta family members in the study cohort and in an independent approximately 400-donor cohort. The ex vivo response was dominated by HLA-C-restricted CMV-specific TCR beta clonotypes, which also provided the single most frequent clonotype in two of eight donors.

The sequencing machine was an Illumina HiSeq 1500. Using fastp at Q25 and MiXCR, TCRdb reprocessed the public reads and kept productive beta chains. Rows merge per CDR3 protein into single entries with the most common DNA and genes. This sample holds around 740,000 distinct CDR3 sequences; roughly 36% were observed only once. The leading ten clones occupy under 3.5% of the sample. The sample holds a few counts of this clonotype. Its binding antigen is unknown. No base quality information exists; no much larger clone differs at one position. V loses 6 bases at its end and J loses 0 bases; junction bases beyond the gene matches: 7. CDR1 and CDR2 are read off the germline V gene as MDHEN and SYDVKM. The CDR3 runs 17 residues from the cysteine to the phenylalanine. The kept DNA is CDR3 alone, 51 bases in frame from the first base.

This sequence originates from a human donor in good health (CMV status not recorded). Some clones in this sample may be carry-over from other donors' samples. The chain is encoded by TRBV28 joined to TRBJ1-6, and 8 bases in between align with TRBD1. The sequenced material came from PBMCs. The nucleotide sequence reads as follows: TGTGCCAGCAGATCTTACAGGGGGAGCTCCTATAATTCACCCCTCCACTTT. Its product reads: CASRSYRGSSYNSPLHF.